This TCR beta chain stems from a study of blood T cell repertoires in COVID-19. Study as a whole: Italy, Spain and the United States were the sources of the convalescent and acute COVID-19 samples.

Those who participated ranged in age from roughly 18 to 95 years and resided in some 24 US areas. Participants reported their clinical history, and cohort assignment relied on those reports. CDR3 length equals 12 residues. Germline V lookup: CDR1 LNHDA, CDR2 SQIVND (reference sequence). Between the trimmed V and J ends, which lost 5 bases and 4 bases, there was a span of 8 bases. Sequenced by immunoSEQ multiplex PCR; TCRdb stores in-frame clones only, minus some. This repertoire shows around 50,000 clones, about 72% found once; its top ten account for about 5%. The sequenced sample consisted of PBMCs or T cells enriched from blood (not recorded which). The clonotype comes from a woman in her forties or fifties with acute COVID-19. The rearrangement links TRBV19 to TRBJ1-2; TRBD1 is a possible D gene (5 bases). CDR3 protein: CASSPQGYGYTF. CDR3 nucleotides: TGTGCCAGTAGTCCCCAGGGCTATGGCTACACCTTC.